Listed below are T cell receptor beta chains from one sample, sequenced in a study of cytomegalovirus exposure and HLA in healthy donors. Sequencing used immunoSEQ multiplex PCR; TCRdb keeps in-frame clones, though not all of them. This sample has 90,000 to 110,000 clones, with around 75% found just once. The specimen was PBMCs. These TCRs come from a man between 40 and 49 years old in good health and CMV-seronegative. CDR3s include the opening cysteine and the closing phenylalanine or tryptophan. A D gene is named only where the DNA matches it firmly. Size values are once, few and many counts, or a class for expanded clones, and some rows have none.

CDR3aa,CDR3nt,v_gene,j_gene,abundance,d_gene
CASSSSSGRGNEQYF,TGTGCCAGCAGCTCCTCTAGCGGGAGAGGGAACGAGCAGTACTTC,TRBV11-2,TRBJ2-7,few,TRBD2
CASSLHTGTFYEQYF,TGTGCCAGCAGCTTGCATACCGGGACATTCTACGAGCAGTACTTC,TRBV5-4,TRBJ2-7,.,.
CASSRGGSSYEQYF,TGTGCCAGCAGTCGGGGAGGTAGCTCCTACGAGCAGTACTTC,TRBV25-1,TRBJ2-7,.,.
CASSGQLREPQHF,TGCGCCAGCAGTGGACAGTTAAGGGAGCCCCAGCATTTT,TRBV10-2,TRBJ1-5,.,.
CASSFSLSTDTQYF,TGTGCCAGCAGCTTCTCGCTAAGCACAGATACGCAGTATTTT,TRBV5-4,TRBJ2-3,.,.
CAENFEGQGTEAFF,TGTGCCGAAAACTTTGAGGGACAGGGCACTGAAGCTTTCTTT,TRBV7-9,TRBJ1-1,.,TRBD1
CASSQDSTEAFF,TGTGCCAGCAGCCAGGACAGCACTGAAGCTTTCTTT,TRBV11-2,TRBJ1-1,.,.
CAHVGQGGTEAFF,TGTGCCCATGTTGGACAGGGGGGCACTGAAGCTTTCTTT,TRBV28,TRBJ1-1,.,TRBD1
CASSLGTGQGFYEQYF,TGCGCCAGCAGCTTGGGCACAGGACAGGGGTTCTACGAGCAGTACTTC,TRBV5-1,TRBJ2-7,.,TRBD1
CASSDAQARLFF,TGTGCCAGCAGTGACGCCCAAGCTCGGTTATTCTTC,TRBV6-4,TRBJ2-1,.,.
CASSLSRTSGSREQFF,TGTGCCAGCAGTTTATCGAGGACTAGCGGGAGTCGTGAGCAGTTCTTC,TRBV27,TRBJ2-1,once,TRBD2
CASSQDPTGGSEAFF,TGTGCCAGCAGCCAAGACCCCACAGGGGGCTCCGAAGCTTTCTTT,TRBV4-2,TRBJ1-1,.,TRBD1
CASSLGGVTYEQYF,TGTGCCAGCAGCCTGGGAGGGGTTACCTACGAGCAGTACTTC,TRBV7-6,TRBJ2-7,.,TRBD2
CASSQPLTGLGNTIYF,TGCGCCAGCAGCCAACCCTTGACAGGGTTGGGAAACACCATATATTTT,TRBV4-1,TRBJ1-3,.,TRBD1
CASRVTVFEQFF,TGTGCCAGCAGGGTCACAGTTTTTGAGCAGTTCTTC,TRBV6-1,TRBJ2-1,.,.
CASSPQAPGLAGSAQYF,TGTGCCAGCAGCCCCCAAGCCCCGGGACTAGCGGGATCTGCGCAGTACTTC,TRBV11-2,TRBJ2-7,.,TRBD2
CASSPATTAFYEQYF,TGTGCCAGCAGCCCCGCGACTACCGCTTTCTACGAGCAGTACTTC,TRBV5-5,TRBJ2-7,.,.
CASSIDRGDTQYF,TGTGCCAGTAGTATAGACCGGGGAGATACGCAGTATTTT,TRBV19,TRBJ2-3,.,.
CATSITAGTSNEQFF,TGTGCCACCAGCATCACAGCGGGAACGTCGAATGAGCAGTTCTTC,TRBV15,TRBJ2-1,.,TRBD2
CSVEFFYQETQYF,TGCAGCGTTGAATTTTTCTACCAAGAGACCCAGTACTTC,TRBV29-1,TRBJ2-5,.,.
CASRKSGEETQYF,TGTGCCAGCAGAAAGAGCGGAGAAGAGACCCAGTACTTC,TRBV6-5,TRBJ2-5,.,.
CASRTPGLETYEQYF,TGTGCCAGCAGGACACCGGGACTAGAGACCTACGAGCAGTACTTC,TRBV6-4,TRBJ2-7,.,TRBD2
CASSEGRQAYEQYF,TGTGCCAGCAGTGAAGGTAGACAGGCCTACGAGCAGTACTTC,TRBV2,TRBJ2-7,.,.
CASSLGGLDQPQHF,TGTGCCAGCAGCTTGGGGGGCTTGGATCAGCCCCAGCATTTT,TRBV5-4,TRBJ1-5,.,.
CASSSLDSWGLNEQFF,TGTGCCAGCAGCTCCCTCGACTCCTGGGGGCTTAATGAGCAGTTCTTC,TRBV11-2,TRBJ2-1,few,.
CASSQAQGNSRGYTF,TGCGCCAGCAGCCAAGCACAGGGCAACTCTCGCGGCTACACCTTC,TRBV4-3,TRBJ1-2,.,.
CASSYMGPRGTEAFF,TGTGCCAGCAGTTACATGGGTCCGCGGGGAACTGAAGCTTTCTTT,TRBV6-5,TRBJ1-1,few,.
CASSRTGVSPLHF,TGTGCCAGCAGTCGGACAGGGGTATCACCCCTCCACTTT,TRBV28,TRBJ1-6,few,TRBD1
CASSQGQADYTF,TGCGCCAGCAGCCAAGGACAGGCAGACTACACCTTC,TRBV4-3,TRBJ1-2,.,.
CASSLEHSYNEQFF,TGTGCCAGCAGTTTGGAGCACTCCTACAATGAGCAGTTCTTC,TRBV27,TRBJ2-1,once,.
CATVGTLNTEAFF,TGTGCCACCGTCGGGACATTGAACACTGAAGCTTTCTTT,TRBV15,TRBJ1-1,.,.
CASSFLGQTNTGELFF,TGTGCCAGCAGTTTTTTGGGACAGACGAACACCGGGGAGCTGTTTTTT,TRBV27,TRBJ2-2,few,TRBD1
CASSPAGRVQETQYF,TGTGCCAGCAGTCCGGCAGGGAGGGTCCAAGAGACCCAGTACTTC,TRBV6-1,TRBJ2-5,few,TRBD2
CASSIRTSGNTDTQYF,TGTGCCAGCAGCATACGGACTAGCGGTAACACAGATACGCAGTATTTT,TRBV7-9,TRBJ2-3,.,TRBD2
CASSEFQGNNSPLHF,TGTGCCAGCAGTGAATTCCAGGGTAATAATTCACCCCTCCACTTT,TRBV25-1,TRBJ1-6,.,.
CSVEAGYNEQFF,TGCAGCGTTGAGGCAGGGTACAATGAGCAGTTCTTC,TRBV29-1,TRBJ2-1,.,.
CASGGGNTEAFF,TGTGCCAGCGGCGGGGGGAACACTGAAGCTTTCTTT,TRBV28,TRBJ1-1,.,.